This T cell receptor beta chain was observed in a study of blood T cell repertoires in COVID-19. Study-wide background: Some COVID-19 samples were acute and others convalescent; all came from the United States, Italy and Spain. T cells, B-cell-depleted T cells, or PBMCs provided the cDNA or gDNA that served as material.

In the authors' workflow: The authors estimated nucleated cell counts from reference gene primer amplification. Only in-frame clones appear in the TCRdb table, and some are missing; sequencing was by immunoSEQ multiplex PCR. V and J calls and clone size are those listed in that table; D and trimming were worked out from the DNA. The sample has about 120,000 clones; about 90% are singletons. The CDR3 extends over 12 amino acids. The trim removed 10 bases at V and 5 bases at J, leaving 5 bases unmatched. The V gene is TRBV12-3 or TRBV12-4, the J gene TRBJ2-3, with 8 positions matching TRBD2. Sequencing was done on a sample of peripheral blood. The TCR was taken from a woman aged 70-85 years with acute or convalescent COVID-19. The CDR3 nucleotides are TGTGCCACCTCCCTAGCGGGAGATACGCAGTATTTT. It specifies CATSLAGDTQYF.